These T cell receptor beta chains were read from a single sample in a study of low-dose radiotherapy and immunotherapy resistance in tumors. TCRdb analysed the reads with MiXCR anew, one entry per CDR3 protein. The sample holds some 71,000 distinct CDR3 sequences, around 31% seen once. The sequencing here drew on PBMCs, taken before treatment. The receptors originated from a female donor with ovarian cancer. CDR3s include the opening cysteine and the closing phenylalanine or tryptophan. The D gene is left open where the match is weak. Size values are once, few and many counts, or a class for expanded clones, and some rows have none.

cdr3_length clone_size d_call j_call v_call cdr3_aa cdr3_nt
12 many - TRBJ2-2 TRBV28 CASSPSTGELFF TGTGCCAGCAGTCCGAGCACCGGGGAGCTGTTTTTT
15 many TRBD2 TRBJ2-3 TRBV19 CASSRSGRGADTQYF TGTGCCAGTAGTCGTAGCGGGAGGGGGGCAGATACGCAGTATTTT
14 - - TRBJ2-3 TRBV6-9 CASSYLGSTDTQYF TGTGCCAGCAGTTATTTGGGTTCCACAGATACGCAGTATTTT
14 many - TRBJ2-7 TRBV19 CASSFGDIRSEQYF TGTGCCAGTAGTTTCGGGGACATCCGTAGCGAGCAGTACTTC
11 many - TRBJ1-2 TRBV30 CAWTENYGYTF TGTGCCTGGACGGAGAACTATGGCTACACCTTC
12 few - TRBJ2-1 TRBV2 CASSGKYNEQFF TGTGCCAGCAGCGGGAAGTACAATGAGCAGTTCTTC
19 few TRBD1 TRBJ2-3 TRBV5-1 CASSLGDRGRPFGTDTQYF TGCGCCAGCAGCTTGGGGGACAGGGGGCGACCCTTCGGGACAGATACGCAGTATTTT
14 many TRBD1 TRBJ2-1 TRBV5-1 CASSLGQGWNEQFF TGCGCCAGCAGCCTGGGACAGGGTTGGAATGAGCAGTTCTTC
19 - TRBD2 TRBJ2-3 TRBV5-4 CASSPAGLAGVASTDTQYF TGTGCCAGCAGCCCCGCGGGACTAGCGGGAGTGGCTAGCACAGATACGCAGTATTTT
17 many TRBD2 TRBJ2-5 TRBV12-3/TRBV12-4 CASSRVLAGGAGETQYF TGTGCCAGCAGTCGCGTTCTAGCGGGAGGGGCCGGGGAGACCCAGTACTTC
13 many - TRBJ2-1 TRBV10-1 CAPLLGNLIEQFF TGCGCCCCCCTTCTAGGCAACCTAATTGAGCAGTTCTTC
14 - - TRBJ1-3 TRBV7-9 CASSLTGAKNTIYF TGTGCCAGCAGCTTAACCGGGGCCAAAAACACCATATATTTT
16 many TRBD1 TRBJ2-7 TRBV7-2 CASSLGEPGQGIEQYF TGTGCCAGCAGCTTAGGAGAACCGGGACAGGGTATCGAGCAGTACTTC
15 many TRBD1 TRBJ2-6 TRBV5-1 CASSLGTGGGSVLTF TGCGCCAGCAGCTTGGGGACAGGGGGCGGATCAGTCCTGACTTTC
13 few TRBD1 TRBJ2-7 TRBV12-3/TRBV12-4 CASSLHRGYEQYF TGTGCCAGCAGTTTACACAGGGGTTACGAGCAGTACTTC
16 - - TRBJ1-4 TRBV28 CASSDITGRVSEKLFF TGTGCCAGCAGTGACATAACAGGGAGGGTCAGTGAAAAACTGTTTTTT
16 - TRBD1 TRBJ1-6 TRBV7-2 CASSWTGGGYNSPLHF TGTGCCAGCAGCTGGACAGGGGGCGGGTATAATTCACCCCTCCACTTT
15 many - TRBJ1-3 TRBV12-3/TRBV12-4 CASSSTMGSGNTIYF TGTGCCAGCAGCTCCACAATGGGGTCTGGAAACACCATATATTTT
16 many - TRBJ2-6 TRBV9 CASGRTVPSGANVLTF TGTGCCAGCGGTCGGACGGTGCCCTCTGGGGCCAACGTCCTGACTTTC
13 many - TRBJ1-5 TRBV12-3/TRBV12-4 CASSSTPNQPQHF TGTGCCAGCAGCTCGACACCTAATCAGCCCCAGCATTTT
12 many - TRBJ2-3 TRBV5-1 CASSSARDTQYF TGCGCCAGCAGCTCGGCTCGAGATACGCAGTATTTT
13 few TRBD1 TRBJ1-6 TRBV28 CASDREGNSPLHF TGTGCCAGTGACAGGGAAGGGAATTCACCCCTCCACTTT
22 - - TRBJ1-2 TRBV5-8 CASSSPGRREQYFGPGHPGYTF -